The 9 T cell receptor beta chains below all came from one sample that was sequenced in a study of T cells in Graves' hyperthyroidism and ophthalmopathy. Amplified TCR beta CDR3 regions derived from RNA transcripts. In the first-round RT-PCR of the TCR CDR3, the HTBI primer set was used. TCRdb passed the multiplex PCR reads through MiXCR, listing each CDR3 protein once. The sample lists fewer than 750,000 distinct CDR3 sequences, more than 14% occurring once. The sequencing input was blood. All receptors derive from a woman in her fifties or sixties with Graves' ophthalmopathy.

There are many counts of this clonotype. The V call is TRBV7-9, the J call TRBJ1-4; TRBD1 matches at 11 bases. Losses at the gene ends were 5 bases for V and 6 bases for J; bases not matched to a gene: 5. The CDR3 is made up of 15 amino acids. The germline V gene encodes CDR1 SEHNR and CDR2 FQNEAQ (reference sequence). CDR3 region: CASSVGQGADEKLFF. In nucleotides, the CDR3 is TGTGCCAGCAGCGTTGGACAGGGGGCGGATGAAAAACTGTTTTTT.

This clonotype occurred many times. V and J are TRBV28 and TRBJ2-7; 7 nucleotides align to TRBD1. CDR1 is MDHEN, CDR2 SYDVKM, per germline. The CDR3 extends over 13 amino acids. V shed 8 bases, J shed 3 bases, and the junction held 7 bases outside the gene matches. CDR3 nucleotide sequence: TGTGCCAGCGCCCGGGACAGCCTCTACGAGCAGTACTTC. Its protein product is CASARDSLYEQYF.

This clonotype was counted ten times or more. The gene calls are TRBV28 and TRBJ1-1; TRBD1 aligns across 10 bases. The germline gives CDR1 MDHEN, CDR2 SYDVKM. V lost 4 bases, J lost 11 bases, and 10 bases stayed unmatched. The CDR3 has 14 amino acids. The CDR3 loop is CASSSTGGAGGAFF. The DNA for the CDR3 is TGTGCCAGCAGTTCGACAGGGGGCGCCGGGGGGGCTTTCTTT.

This clonotype was observed a few times. Relative to the germline gene, one junction end is altered; a read error may explain this. The rearrangement uses TRBV29-1 and TRBJ2-7; D not certain. The CDR3 is made up of 11 amino acids. Per germline, CDR1 SQVTM and CDR2 ANQGSEA. The CDR3 is CGVETVYEQYF. CDR3 DNA sequence: TGCGGCGTGGAGACGGTATACGAGCAGTACTTC.

The table lists this clonotype with a few counts. The chain joins TRBV29-1 to TRBJ2-7; D is unresolved. Germline lookup yields CDR1 SQVTM and CDR2 ANQGSEA. V was cut by 4 bases and J by 1 base, with 5 bases left in between. The CDR3 loop spans 11 amino acids. The CDR3 loop is CSVAQSYEQYF. The CDR3, as DNA: TGCAGCGTTGCCCAGTCCTACGAGCAGTACTTC.

This clonotype was counted at least ten times. V is TRBV7-2 and J is TRBJ2-1; 7 nucleotides agree with TRBD2. The CDR3 covers 14 residues. The junction had 11 bases not matched to a gene; V was cut back by 5 bases and J by 10 bases. CDR1 is SGHTA and CDR2 is FQGNSA in the germline V gene. Here the CDR3 DNA reads TGTGCCAGCAGCCCCAGGGCGGGAGTTTCAGAGCAGTTCTTC. This translates into CASSPRAGVSEQFF.

The table lists this clonotype with a few counts. This sequence may be a read error, since a much larger clone differs from it by one base. The chain carries TRBV20-1 and TRBJ2-7; unclear D gene. This CDR3 comprises 13 residues. The germline V gene encodes CDR1 DFQATT and CDR2 SNEGSKA (reference sequence). Trimming removed 1 base at V and 2 bases at J, with 9 bases between. CDR3 region: CSARAGHAYEQYF. The CDR3 DNA reads as TGCAGTGCTAGAGCAGGCCATGCCTACGAGCAGTACTTC.

This clonotype was seen at least ten times. This chain uses TRBV10-3 with TRBJ2-1, with 7 positions matching TRBD2. CDR1 and CDR2 (germline): ENHRY, SYGVKD. The junction had 2 bases not matched to a gene; V was cut back by 0 bases and J by 0 bases. This CDR3 has 16 residues. The CDR3 DNA reads TGTGCCATCAGTGAGTCGGGCGGGAGCTCCTACAATGAGCAGTTCTTC. Its protein is CAISESGGSSYNEQFF.

This clonotype was seen ten or more times. This rearrangement joins TRBV6-1 to TRBJ2-5, with 12 bases lining up with TRBD2. Trimming removed 6 bases from V and 2 bases from J; junction bases left unmatched: 7. The CDR3 loop spans 16 amino acids. CDR1 and CDR2 from the germline V gene are MNHNS and SASEGT. Here the CDR3 DNA reads TGTGCCAGCAGGGTACTAGCGGGAGGTAATCAAGAGACCCAGTACTTC. Protein: CASRVLAGGNQETQYF.